The sequence of this TCR beta chain was determined in a study of vaccination effects on CD4 cells after COVID-19. Per germline, CDR1 LNHDA and CDR2 SQIVND (reference sequence). Trimming shortened V by 3 bases and J by 3 bases, and 12 bases separated the two germline ends. The CDR3 has 15 residues. Study-wide findings and caveats: After vaccination, at late timepoints, clones induced by infection and by vaccine contracted markedly.

Ahead of sequencing, the ViraFEST assay grew antigen-specific CD4+ T cells using viral peptide pools. After more than 9 days in culture, the CD4+ T cells were isolated. A half-volume exchange with IL-2 medium occurred on days 3 and 7. About this clone: The antigen remains undetermined.

The method was immunoSEQ multiplex PCR; TCRdb's version includes in-frame clones alone and lacks a portion of them. The table includes more than 25,000 clones, roughly two thirds detected once. The sequence was obtained from a human donor who received a COVID-19 vaccine. Sample: CD4+ T cells from PBMCs cultured with HCoV-229E spike peptides, taken before COVID-19 vaccination. The chain links TRBV19 to TRBJ1-5, with D possibly being TRBD1 (6 bases). For the CDR3, the DNA is TGTGCCAGTAGTATCGAGAGACAGGCCAATCAGCCCCAGCATTTT. It specifies CASSIERQANQPQHF.